This passage covers 2 T cell receptor beta chains from one sample sequenced in a study of human T cells and chemical hapten exposure. TCRdb re-called the RACE reads through MiXCR, storing one row per CDR3 protein. The sample yields approximately 320,000 distinct CDR3 sequences, about 5.4% seen once. Time point defined: pre-sensitization, week 0. Stated treatment: therapeutic diphenylcyclopropenone sensitization with weekly scalp DPC. The sample here was whole blood, taken in connection with sensitization to the hapten diphenylcyclopropenone (DPC). Receptors originate from a woman between 18 and 29 years old with alopecia areata. Some clones in this sample may be carry-over from other donors' samples.

This clonotype has only a few counts. The chain couples TRBV7-9 to TRBJ2-3; possibly TRBD1 for D (5 bases). Looked up from germline, CDR1 is SEHNR and CDR2 is FQNEAQ (reference sequence). CDR3 length: 12 residues. V gave up 4 bases and J gave up 6 bases, with 8 bases separating them. The CDR3 protein is CASSSRVDTQYF. The CDR3 DNA sequence: TGTGCCAGCAGCTCCAGGGTGGATACGCAGTATTTT.

This clonotype came up a few times. This rearrangement joins TRBV2 to TRBJ2-7; 11 bases fit TRBD1. J gave up 5 bases and V 9 bases, and 6 bases lay outside the gene matches. Per germline, CDR1 SNHLY and CDR2 FYNNEI. The CDR3 is made up of 13 amino acids. In DNA form, the CDR3 reads TGTGCCAGAGAGACGGGACAGGGGGACGAGCAGTACTTC. Translating gives CARETGQGDEQYF.